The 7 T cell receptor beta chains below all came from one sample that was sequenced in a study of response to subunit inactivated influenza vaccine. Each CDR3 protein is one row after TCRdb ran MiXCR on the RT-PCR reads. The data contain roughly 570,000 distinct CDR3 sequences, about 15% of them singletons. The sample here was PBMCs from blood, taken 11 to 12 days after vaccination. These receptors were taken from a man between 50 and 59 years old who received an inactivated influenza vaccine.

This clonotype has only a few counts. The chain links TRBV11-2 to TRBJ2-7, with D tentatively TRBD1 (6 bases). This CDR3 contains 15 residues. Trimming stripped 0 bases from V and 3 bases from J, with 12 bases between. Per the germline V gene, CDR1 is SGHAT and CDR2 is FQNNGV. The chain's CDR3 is CASSLDRGHNYEQYF. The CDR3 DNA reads TGTGCCAGCAGCTTAGATAGGGGACACAACTACGAGCAGTACTTC. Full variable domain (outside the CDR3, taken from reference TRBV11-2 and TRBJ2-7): EAGVAQSPRYKIIEKRQSVAFWCNPISGHATLYWYQQILGQGPKLLIQFQNNGVVDDSQLPKDRFSAERLKGVDSTLKIQPAKLEDSAVYLCASSLDRGHNYEQYFGPGTRLTVT.

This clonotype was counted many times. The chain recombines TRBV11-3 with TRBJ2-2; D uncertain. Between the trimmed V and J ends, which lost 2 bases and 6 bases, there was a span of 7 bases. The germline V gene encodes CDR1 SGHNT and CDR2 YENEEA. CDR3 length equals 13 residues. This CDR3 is CASSLSYAGELFF. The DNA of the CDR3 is TGTGCCAGCAGCTTATCTTACGCCGGGGAGCTGTTTTTT.

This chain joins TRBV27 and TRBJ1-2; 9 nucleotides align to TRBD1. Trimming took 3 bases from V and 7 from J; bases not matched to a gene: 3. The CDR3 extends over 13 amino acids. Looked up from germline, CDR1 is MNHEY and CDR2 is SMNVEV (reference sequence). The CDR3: CASSFGDRAGYTF. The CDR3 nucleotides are TGTGCCAGCAGTTTCGGGGACAGGGCTGGCTACACCTTC.

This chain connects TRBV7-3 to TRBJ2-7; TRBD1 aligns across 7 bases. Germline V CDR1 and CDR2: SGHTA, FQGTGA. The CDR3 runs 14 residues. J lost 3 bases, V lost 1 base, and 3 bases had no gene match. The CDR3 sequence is CASSLNAGGYEQYF. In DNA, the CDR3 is TGTGCCAGCAGCTTAAACGCAGGGGGCTACGAGCAGTACTTC. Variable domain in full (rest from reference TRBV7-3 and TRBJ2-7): GAGVSQTPSNKVTEKGKYVELRCDPISGHTALYWYRQSLGQGPEFLIYFQGTGAADDSGLPNDRFFAVRPEGSVSTLKIQRTERGDSAVYLCASSLNAGGYEQYFGPGTRLTVT.

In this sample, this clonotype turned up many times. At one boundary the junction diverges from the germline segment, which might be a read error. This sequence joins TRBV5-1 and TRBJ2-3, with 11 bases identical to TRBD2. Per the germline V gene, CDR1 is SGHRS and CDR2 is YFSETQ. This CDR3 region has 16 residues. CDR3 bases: TGTGCCAGCAGCTTGGTGGCTAGCGGGAGGACAGATACGCAGTATTTT. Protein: CASSLVASGRTDTQYF. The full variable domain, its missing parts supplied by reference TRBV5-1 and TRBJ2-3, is KAGVTQTPRYLIKTRGQQVTLSCSPISGHRSVSWYQQTPGQGLQFLFEYFSETQRNKGNFPGRFSGRQFSNSRSEMNVSTLELGDSALYLCASSLVASGRTDTQYFGPGTRLTVL.

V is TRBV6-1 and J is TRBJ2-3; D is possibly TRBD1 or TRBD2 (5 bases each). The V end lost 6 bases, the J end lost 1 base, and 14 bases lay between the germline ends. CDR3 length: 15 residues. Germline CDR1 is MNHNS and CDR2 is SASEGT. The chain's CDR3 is CASRRDPGGTDTQYF. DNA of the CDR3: TGTGCCAGCAGACGGGACCCTGGGGGCACAGATACGCAGTATTTT.

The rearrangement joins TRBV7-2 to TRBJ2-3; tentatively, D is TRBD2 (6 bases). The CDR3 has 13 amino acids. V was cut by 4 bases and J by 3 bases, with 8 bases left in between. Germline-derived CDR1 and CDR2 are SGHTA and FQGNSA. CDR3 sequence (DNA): TGTGCCAGCAGCTGGGGGAGGACAGATACGCAGTATTTT. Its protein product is CASSWGRTDTQYF.